The source of this T cell receptor beta chain is a study of blood T cell repertoires in COVID-19. Study at large: PBMCs, B-cell-depleted T cells, or T cells were the source of the cDNA or gDNA that made up the material.

Per the original data handling: How many nucleated cells were present was estimated from reference gene primer amplification. This table comes from immunoSEQ multiplex PCR, and its TCRdb copy is limited to in-frame clones, with some not included. That table furnishes V, J and clone size, whereas the DNA furnished D and trimming. The sample lists 200,000 to 250,000 clones, around nine tenths occurring once. Germline V CDR1 and CDR2: LGHNA, YNFKEQ. The CDR3 contains 12 residues. Trimming cost V 1 base and J 6 bases, with 7 bases left between them. The chain has TRBV4-2 and TRBJ2-7; D is ambiguous. This sequence was found in an elderly man with acute or convalescent COVID-19. The sequencing input was peripheral blood. The chain's CDR3 is CASSQGLGEQYF. In DNA, the CDR3 is TGTGCCAGCAGCCAAGGTCTCGGCGAGCAGTACTTC.